The sample holds a few counts of the clone carrying this T cell receptor beta chain. The target antigen is unknown. This entry belongs to a study of beta chain features in type 1 diabetes. Findings of the study overall: A pattern of fewer insertions and more deletions at VDJ junctions was seen in type 1 diabetes patients.

V lost 8 bases to trimming and J lost 4 bases, with 14 bases between them. Germline CDR1 and CDR2: MRHNA and SNTAGT. This CDR3 contains 13 residues. The investigators reverse transcribed all of the isolated RNA, so they sequenced expressed TCRB transcripts. TCRdb keeps only in-frame clones here, not all; method: immunoSEQ multiplex PCR. The sample holds about 340,000 clones, roughly 8% seen once. CD4+ naive, central memory, regulatory and stem cell-like memory subsets were isolated by sorting on CD45RO/CCR7/CD25/CD127/CD95/CD27. The clonotype was recovered from a woman between 18 and 30 years old in good health. Sequenced sample: central memory CD4+ T cells from blood. The chain couples TRBV6-4 to TRBJ1-1; no firm D call. This CDR3 reads CASSEKRGTEAFF. As DNA, the CDR3 is TGTGCCAGCTCCGAAAAACGGGGCACTGAAGCTTTCTTT.